This T cell receptor (beta chain) was identified during a study of cytomegalovirus exposure and HLA in healthy donors. The PCR had 60 Vbeta and 13 Jbeta primers. Original handling: In a later analysis, of roughly 73 million unique beta chains, about 12 million appeared in at least two donors. Some clones are missing from TCRdb's copy, which holds only in-frame ones; the method was immunoSEQ multiplex PCR. Clonal size and the V and J genes are those of that table, whereas D and trimming came from the DNA. Of under 200,000 clones in the sample, 68% are singletons; the top ten hold 2.8%. The CDR3 is made up of 17 amino acids. Germline CDR1 and CDR2: SNHLY and FYNNEI. V lost 4 bases to trimming and J lost 2 bases, with 18 bases between them.

This TCR derives from a woman in her thirties or forties in good health and CMV-seropositive. The sample was PBMCs. This chain joins TRBV2 and TRBJ2-1; the D gene is possibly TRBD2 (6 bases). The CDR3 nucleotides read TGTGCCAGCAGTGGGGGATTCGGCGGGAAAACCTACAATGAGCAGTTCTTC. Its protein product is CASSGGFGGKTYNEQFF. Full variable domain (rest looked up from reference TRBV2 and TRBJ2-1): EPEVTQTPSHQVTQMGQEVILRCVPISNHLYFYWYRQILGQKVEFLVSFYNNEISEKSEIFDDQFSVERPDGSNFTLKIRSTKLEDSAMYFCASSGGFGGKTYNEQFFGPGTRLTVL.